These 25 T cell receptor beta chains came from one sample sequenced in a study of Graves' ophthalmopathy and Graves' hyperthyroidism. As the template, RNA transcripts were used to amplify TCR beta CDR3 regions. HTBI primers served in a first-round RT-PCR, which a second-round multiplex PCR followed. One entry per CDR3 protein results from TCRdb running MiXCR on the multiplex PCR reads. The sample records about 380,000 distinct CDR3 sequences, less than 20% being singletons. The sample consisted of peripheral blood. The receptor set was obtained from a woman aged 18-35 years with stable Graves' hyperthyroidism.

A remark on this clonotype: Germline and junction disagree at one end, which may indicate a read error. The chain carries TRBV6-2 or TRBV6-3 and TRBJ2-7; the D gene is possibly TRBD1 (5 bases). The CDR3 is made up of 11 amino acids. CDR1 and CDR2 from the germline V gene are MNHEY and SVGEGT. The DNA for the CDR3 is TGTGCCAGCAATTACTCCCAGGGTCGGACCTTC. It codes for CASNYSQGRTF.

The chain employs TRBV12-5 and TRBJ2-2, with 8 bases aligning to TRBD2. J was trimmed by 4 bases and V by 3 bases; bases with no gene match: 4. This CDR3 has 15 amino acids. Germline V gene lookup returns CDR1 LGHNT and CDR2 FRNRAP. The CDR3 bases are TGTGCTAGTGGTTTCTCGGGGGGGACCACCGGGGAGCTGTTTTTT. Translating gives CASGFSGGTTGELFF.

This clonotype was detected many times. The chain uses TRBV6-1 and TRBJ1-3, with D maybe TRBD1 (5 bases). Trimming stripped 4 bases from V and 0 bases from J, with 7 bases between. Germline V lookup: CDR1 MNHNS, CDR2 SASEGT. CDR3 length: 14 residues. DNA of the CDR3: TGTGCCAGCAGTGCCCAGGGCTCTGGAAACACCATATATTTT. Amino acids: CASSAQGSGNTIYF.

This clonotype was recorded at least ten times. The V and J genes are TRBV19 and TRBJ1-1; 8 bases line up with TRBD1. The CDR3 totals 13 residues. The J segment lost 3 bases and the V segment lost 6 bases, leaving 3 bases of the junction unmatched. Germline values: CDR1 LNHDA, CDR2 SQIVND (reference sequence). Written as DNA, the CDR3 is TGTGCCAGTAGAAGGGGACAGGACACTGAAGCTTTCTTT. Its translation: CASRRGQDTEAFF.

This clonotype was detected ten times or more. J is TRBJ1-5 and V is TRBV20-1; a possible D gene is TRBD1 (6 bases). V was clipped by 2 bases and J by 2 bases, with 7 bases between them. The CDR3 runs 13 residues. Germline V gene lookup returns CDR1 DFQATT and CDR2 SNEGSKA (reference sequence). The CDR3 DNA is TGCAGTGCTAGATCAGGGGGCAATCAGCCCCAGCATTTT. The encoded protein is CSARSGGNQPQHF.

This clonotype was seen repeatedly, ten times or more. V gene TRBV14 combines with J gene TRBJ1-1; D possibly corresponds to TRBD1 (5 bases). This CDR3 comprises 13 residues. Germline V gene data show CDR1 as SGHDN and CDR2 as FVKESK. The V end lost 8 bases, the J end lost 6 bases, and 16 bases lay between the germline ends. For the CDR3, the DNA is TGTGCCAGCGGGGCCCTCGGCGGTGCTGAAGCTTTCTTT. Its protein product is CASGALGGAEAFF.

The V and J genes are TRBV11-2 and TRBJ2-2; TRBD1 matches 8 bases. CDR1 SGHAT and CDR2 FQNNGV come from the germline V gene. The CDR3 covers 19 residues. V shed 5 bases and J 1 base; nucleotides not matched to a gene: 15. CDR3 region: CASSPWARTGKQNTGELFF. In DNA form, the CDR3 reads TGTGCCAGCAGCCCCTGGGCGCGGACAGGGAAACAGAACACCGGGGAGCTGTTTTTT.

Ten or more counts support this clonotype. The rearrangement links TRBV2 to TRBJ2-5; the D gene is possibly TRBD2 (6 bases). CDR3 length equals 14 residues. Germline assignment: CDR1 SNHLY and CDR2 FYNNEI. V lost 8 bases to trimming and J lost 2 bases, with 15 bases between them. CDR3 protein: CASPKRVTQETQYF. CDR3 DNA sequence: TGTGCCAGCCCGAAGCGGGTGACACAAGAGACCCAGTACTTC.

This chain links TRBV24-1 with TRBJ2-2; 8 nucleotides match TRBD2. The CDR3 contains 14 residues. Germline V lookup: CDR1 KGHDR, CDR2 SFDVKD. Germline trimming cut 7 bases from V and 3 bases from J; bases unmatched to any gene: 3. CDR3: CATRSSGDTGELFF. CDR3 DNA: TGTGCCACCAGGAGTAGCGGGGACACCGGGGAGCTGTTTTTT.

At least ten counts were recorded for this clonotype. This sequence joins TRBV12-3 or TRBV12-4 and TRBJ2-4; D may be TRBD1 (5 bases). CDR3 length: 16 amino acids. V was cut by 5 bases and J by 0 bases, with 14 bases left in between. CDR3 region: CASSLQTATAKNIQYF. CDR3 sequence (DNA): TGTGCCAGCAGTCTTCAGACAGCTACAGCCAAAAACATTCAGTACTTC.

This clonotype was counted a few times. This rearrangement joins TRBV4-1 to TRBJ2-5; 7 bases are shared with TRBD1. This CDR3 spans 16 amino acids. V shed 0 bases and J 5 bases; nucleotides not matched to a gene: 9. Germline assignment: CDR1 MGHRA and CDR2 YSYEKL. CDR3 bases: TGCGCCAGCAGCCAAGATTGGGGCAGGGGGACGGAGACCCAGTACTTC. Protein product: CASSQDWGRGTETQYF.

This clonotype was observed at least ten times. J is TRBJ1-2 and V is TRBV19, with D perhaps TRBD1 (5 bases). The V end lost 5 bases, the J end lost 4 bases, and 20 bases lay between the germline ends. In germline, CDR1 is LNHDA, CDR2 SQIVND (reference sequence). There are 16 residues in the CDR3. CDR3 region: CASSPRLAGRIYGYTF. The CDR3 nucleotides read TGTGCCAGTAGTCCCCGGTTAGCAGGGCGGATCTATGGCTACACCTTC.

As regards this clonotype: A much larger clone differs from this one at a single base, so this may be a read error. The chain employs TRBV12-3 or TRBV12-4 and TRBJ1-6; 8 nucleotides agree with TRBD1. CDR3 size: 15 residues. The CDR3 here is CASSSRTGTRSHLHF. In DNA form, the CDR3 reads TGTGCCAGCAGTTCAAGGACAGGGACACGGTCACACCTCCACTTT.

This clonotype was counted at least ten times. The rearrangement joins TRBV19 to TRBJ1-1, with D possibly TRBD1 on 6 matching bases. Germline V gene lookup returns CDR1 LNHDA and CDR2 SQIVND (reference sequence). This CDR3 comprises 15 residues. The germline V and J ends were trimmed by 1 base and 4 bases, with 13 bases remaining between them. CDR3 DNA: TGTGCCAGTAGTATAGGGTCAGGGGCGGGCACTGAAGCTTTCTTT. It translates to CASSIGSGAGTEAFF.

The chain combines TRBV6-5 with TRBJ1-1, with 9 bases aligning to TRBD1. V lost 2 bases, J lost 5 bases, and 6 bases stayed unmatched. The CDR3 sequence is 15 residues long. CDR1 and CDR2 from the germline V gene are MNHEY and SVGAGI. In DNA form, the CDR3 reads TGTGCCAGCAGTTACACGACAGGGGGGAGGACTGAAGCTTTCTTT. Translation: CASSYTTGGRTEAFF.

The rearrangement links TRBV4-2 to TRBJ1-3; D uncertain. Germline V gives CDR1 LGHNA, CDR2 YNFKEQ. The V end was cut by 0 bases, the J end by 1 base, with 10 bases between. CDR3 length: 16 residues. The CDR3 here is CASSQDSRKSGNTIYF. CDR3 sequence (DNA): TGTGCCAGCAGCCAAGATTCAAGGAAATCTGGAAACACCATATATTTT.

This clonotype was observed at least ten times. CDR3 nucleotides: TGTGCCAGCAGTTACCGGACAGGGGGATATCAGCCCCAGCATTTT. Encoded protein: CASSYRTGGYQPQHF. The rearrangement uses TRBV6-2 or TRBV6-3 and TRBJ1-5; 10 nucleotides line up with TRBD1. Germline CDR1 and CDR2: MNHEY and SVGEGT. Germline trimming cut 2 bases from V and 5 bases from J; bases unmatched to any gene: 3. This CDR3 contains 15 residues.

This chain connects TRBV29-1 to TRBJ1-1; the match to TRBD1 covers 8 bases. The CDR3 sequence is 12 residues long. V lost 7 bases to trimming and J lost 5 bases; unmatched junction nucleotides: 6. The V gene's germline CDR1 is SQVTM and CDR2 ANQGSEA. The DNA for the CDR3 is TGCAGCGGCATGACAGGGGAAACTGAAGCTTTCTTT. It encodes CSGMTGETEAFF.

This clonotype appeared many times. The chain has TRBV2 and TRBJ1-1, with a possible D match to TRBD1 (6 bases). The CDR3 covers 15 residues. V lost 6 bases, J lost 3 bases, and 17 bases lay in between. CDR1 is SNHLY and CDR2 is FYNNEI in the germline V gene. CDR3 DNA sequence: TGTGCCAGCAGCGGATTGAGGGGGACGGACACTGAAGCTTTCTTT. Protein: CASSGLRGTDTEAFF.

The J gene is TRBJ1-2, the V gene TRBV20-1; 7 bases map to TRBD1. After removal of 1 base from V and 8 bases from J, the junction contained 10 bases not matched to a gene. Per germline, CDR1 DFQATT and CDR2 SNEGSKA (reference sequence). This CDR3 comprises 14 residues. The CDR3 protein is CSARVRRGTVGYTF. CDR3 nucleotides: TGCAGTGCTAGAGTTCGCAGGGGGACAGTGGGCTACACCTTC.

V and J are TRBV4-2 and TRBJ2-5; D not certain. The V end lost 1 base, the J end lost 5 bases, and 14 bases lay between the germline ends. The CDR3 is 15 amino acids. Germline V CDR1 and CDR2: LGHNA, YNFKEQ. The CDR3 coding sequence is TGTGCCAGCAGCCAAGGTGACCCGGTGGGGGAGACCCAGTACTTC. Protein: CASSQGDPVGETQYF.

This clonotype was seen ten or more times. This rearrangement joins TRBV28 to TRBJ1-2, with D unresolved. V gave up 2 bases and J gave up 4 bases, with 11 bases separating them. CDR1 is MDHEN, CDR2 SYDVKM, per germline. This CDR3 region has 14 residues. CDR3 sequence reads: CASSLRNAPYGYTF. The CDR3 coding sequence is TGTGCCAGCAGTTTACGGAATGCCCCCTATGGCTACACCTTC.

This clonotype was seen a few times. The J gene is TRBJ2-7, the V gene TRBV2; D may be TRBD2 (5 bases). With 4 bases removed from V and 7 bases from J, the gap between germline ends came to 14 bases. Germline V lookup: CDR1 SNHLY, CDR2 FYNNEI. CDR3 length: 13 residues. CDR3 sequence reads: CASSVGSALEQYF. The CDR3 nucleotides read TGTGCCAGCAGTGTGGGGAGTGCTCTTGAGCAGTACTTC. Full variable domain (outside the CDR3, taken from reference TRBV2 and TRBJ2-7): EPEVTQTPSHQVTQMGQEVILRCVPISNHLYFYWYRQILGQKVEFLVSFYNNEISEKSEIFDDQFSVERPDGSNFTLKIRSTKLEDSAMYFCASSVGSALEQYFGPGTRLTVT.

Ten or more counts support this clonotype. This chain uses TRBV7-2 with TRBJ1-2; D is unresolved. The CDR3 has 13 amino acids. Germline-derived CDR1 and CDR2 are SGHTA and FQGNSA. V was trimmed by 3 bases and J by 2 bases, leaving 7 bases between them. The CDR3 DNA reads as TGTGCCAGCAGCTTCTTAATCAACTATGGCTACACCTTC. Amino acids: CASSFLINYGYTF.

The CDR3 region has the DNA TGTGCCAGCAGGCCTACAGGGGGCGCGGGTGACGGGGAGCTGTTTTTT. It codes for CASRPTGGAGDGELFF. The J gene is TRBJ2-2, the V gene TRBV12-3 or TRBV12-4, with TRBD1 matching over 9 bases. The junction had 12 bases not matched to a gene; V was cut back by 6 bases and J by 7 bases. This CDR3 region has 16 residues.